The 27 T cell receptor beta chains below were found in one sample sequenced in a study of blood T cell repertoires in COVID-19 (dated by TCRdb to 2018 to 2020). Libraries were prepared through the immunoSEQ multiplex PCR assay. TCRdb mirrors the immuneACCESS table, restricted to in-frame sequences. Some clones are absent from its copies; in checked studies, under half trace to an unresolved V gene, and the reason for the others is unknown. The sample table holds more than 85,000 clones, of which 70% to 85% were seen once. Of the sample, 7.9% is held by the ten largest clones. Sequencing was done on a sample of peripheral blood. All receptors derive from an elderly woman with active or convalescent COVID-19.

The chain recombines TRBV6-6 with TRBJ2-1; 7 bases line up with TRBD2. There are 16 residues in the CDR3. Germline-derived CDR1 and CDR2 are MNHNY and SVGAGI (reference sequence). V dropped 6 bases and J dropped 2; count of bases not matched to a gene: 10. Here the CDR3 reads CASRHKTSSPYNEQFF. For the CDR3, the DNA is TGTGCCAGCAGGCACAAGACTAGCAGTCCCTACAATGAGCAGTTCTTC.

The rearrangement joins TRBV19 to TRBJ2-5; D gene uncertain. Trimming removed 3 bases from V and 2 bases from J, with 16 bases in between. CDR3 size: 16 residues. The V gene's germline CDR1 is LNHDA and CDR2 SQIVND (reference sequence). The DNA for the CDR3 is TGTGCCAGTAGTATTAATTCGGGTTTTCCACAAGAGACCCAGTACTTC. Translation gives CASSINSGFPQETQYF.

The chain uses TRBV9 and TRBJ2-5; 10 bases line up with TRBD2. Germline V gene lookup returns CDR1 SGDLS and CDR2 YYNGEE. The CDR3 has 15 residues. J was trimmed by 1 base and V by 2 bases; bases with no gene match: 2. The CDR3 here is CASSVTSGIQETQYF. Here the CDR3 DNA reads TGTGCCAGCAGCGTTACTAGCGGGATCCAAGAGACCCAGTACTTC.

The rearrangement links TRBV9 to TRBJ1-2; 9 bases fit TRBD1. The CDR3 is 14 amino acids. Germline V gene lookup returns CDR1 SGDLS and CDR2 YYNGEE. V shed 2 bases and J 5 bases; nucleotides not matched to a gene: 4. The CDR3: CASSVGQGTYGYTF. The CDR3 DNA reads as TGTGCCAGCAGCGTGGGACAGGGCACTTATGGCTACACCTTC.

The chain couples TRBV5-1 to TRBJ2-7; 14 nucleotides agree with TRBD2. The CDR3 length is 15 residues. Per the germline V gene, CDR1 is SGHRS and CDR2 is YFSETQ. V was clipped by 4 bases and J by 4 bases; unmatched bases: 4. The DNA for the CDR3 is TGCGCCAGCAGCATCGGACTAGCGGGAGGTTACGAGCAGTACTTC. Its protein is CASSIGLAGGYEQYF.

The chain is built from TRBV10-1 and TRBJ1-1, with D perhaps TRBD1 (5 bases). The CDR3 runs 13 residues. Germline V CDR1 and CDR2: WNHNN, SYGVQD (reference sequence). V was shortened by 6 bases and J by 0 bases, with 8 bases between the two germline ends. The CDR3 loop reads CASRRQLNTEAFF. The DNA of the CDR3 is TGCGCCAGCAGACGACAGCTGAACACTGAAGCTTTCTTT.

The chain couples TRBV28 to TRBJ1-6, with TRBD1 identical over 9 bases. CDR3 length: 14 amino acids. J lost 6 bases, V lost 4 bases, and 1 base had no gene match. Germline V gene data show CDR1 as MDHEN and CDR2 as SYDVKM. CDR3 DNA: TGTGCCAGCAGTTGGGACAGGGTTAATTCACCCCTCCACTTT. It yields the protein CASSWDRVNSPLHF.

The J gene is TRBJ1-1, the V gene TRBV19, with D maybe TRBD1 (5 bases). The V and J ends lost 3 bases and 4 bases respectively, with 9 bases between them. Germline V gives CDR1 LNHDA, CDR2 SQIVND (reference sequence). The CDR3 has 13 residues. The CDR3 loop reads CASSMPGFTEAFF. In DNA form, the CDR3 reads TGTGCCAGTAGTATGCCAGGGTTCACTGAAGCTTTCTTT. The whole variable domain, remainder taken from reference TRBV19 and TRBJ1-1, is DGGITQSPKYLFRKEGQNVTLSCEQNLNHDAMYWYRQDPGQGLRLIYYSQIVNDFQKGDIAEGYSVSREKKESFPLTVTSAQKNPTAFYLCASSMPGFTEAFFGQGTRLTVV.

CDR3 DNA sequence: TGTGCCAGCAGCTTATCCCGCGGGACAGGCCTCACAGATACGCAGTATTTT. Translation: CASSLSRGTGLTDTQYF. The V call is TRBV11-3, the J call TRBJ2-3, with 8 nucleotides matching TRBD1. With V trimmed by 2 bases and J by 2 bases, 9 bases remained unmatched. CDR3 length equals 17 residues. CDR1 and CDR2 (germline): SGHNT, YENEEA.

This chain connects TRBV5-1 to TRBJ2-7; 7 nucleotides align to TRBD2. Germline CDR1 reads SGHRS; CDR2 reads YFSETQ. The CDR3 runs 14 residues. The J segment lost 6 bases and the V segment lost 4 bases, leaving 10 bases of the junction unmatched. The chain's CDR3 is CASSSGTPLGEQYF. CDR3 DNA sequence: TGCGCCAGCAGCAGCGGGACTCCCTTGGGCGAGCAGTACTTC.

The rearrangement uses TRBV2 and TRBJ2-2, with 8 bases lining up with TRBD2. Germline lookup yields CDR1 SNHLY and CDR2 FYNNEI. The ends lost 6 bases at V and 2 bases at J; junction bases unmatched: 5. The CDR3 is 15 amino acids. Written as DNA, the CDR3 is TGTGCCAGCAGAGAGACTAGCGTAAACACCGGGGAGCTGTTTTTT. Its translation is CASRETSVNTGELFF.

This clone was seen only once. The chain couples TRBV2 to TRBJ2-5; a possible D gene is TRBD1 (5 bases). CDR1 is SNHLY and CDR2 is FYNNEI in the germline V gene. V lost 6 bases to trimming and J lost 5 bases, with 19 bases between them. This CDR3 is 15 amino acids long. CDR3 residues: CASSWSQGAGETQYF. CDR3 nucleotide sequence: TGTGCCAGCAGCTGGAGCCAAGGGGCCGGGGAGACCCAGTACTTC.

With respect to this clone: The junction departs from germline at one end; a sequencing error may be responsible. The V call is TRBV5-4, the J call TRBJ1-1; possible D gene TRBD1, 5 bases. Germline-derived CDR1 and CDR2 are SGHNT and YYREEE (reference sequence). This CDR3 spans 13 amino acids. The CDR3 coding sequence is TGTGCCAGCAGTTTGGACATGAACACTGAAGCTTTCTTT. Translated, it gives CASSLDMNTEAFF.

This chain connects TRBV25-1 to TRBJ1-6; no firm D call. Germline V CDR1 and CDR2: MGHDK, SYGVNS. The germline V and J ends were trimmed by 3 bases and 7 bases, with 16 bases remaining between them. The CDR3 is 16 amino acids. In nucleotides, the CDR3 is TGTGCCAGCAGTGACCCCTTGGGCGTCCGGAATTCACCCCTCCACTTT. Protein: CASSDPLGVRNSPLHF.

V and J are TRBV12-3 or TRBV12-4 and TRBJ2-3; possible D gene TRBD2, 5 bases. This CDR3 is 12 amino acids long. V was clipped by 8 bases and J by 4 bases, with 10 bases between them. The CDR3, as DNA: TGTGCCAGCGGTACTAGACCAGATACGCAGTATTTT. Its protein product is CASGTRPDTQYF.

The genes are TRBV7-6 and TRBJ2-7; 9 bases line up with TRBD2. Germline values: CDR1 SGHVS, CDR2 FNYEAQ. Trimming took 2 bases from V and 6 from J; bases not matched to a gene: 11. CDR3 length equals 16 residues. The CDR3 nucleotides are TGTGCCAGCAGCTTACCTCCCGGGACTAGCTCCGGCGAGCAGTACTTC. It is translated as CASSLPPGTSSGEQYF.

The chain joins TRBV5-1 to TRBJ1-1, with no clear D. V lost 2 bases and J lost 1, with 9 bases in between. CDR3 size: 14 residues. Germline V lookup: CDR1 SGHRS, CDR2 YFSETQ. The CDR3 bases are TGCGCCAGCAGCTTCGAAAGCGAGAACACTGAAGCTTTCTTT. It translates to CASSFESENTEAFF.

V gene TRBV2 combines with J gene TRBJ2-6; the match to TRBD1 covers 8 bases. The length of the CDR3 is 17 residues. CDR1 is SNHLY and CDR2 is FYNNEI in the germline V gene. With V trimmed by 7 bases and J by 0 bases, 8 bases remained unmatched. The CDR3 sequence is CASNPQGVLSGANVLTF. The CDR3 DNA reads TGTGCCAGCAATCCACAGGGGGTCCTCTCTGGGGCCAACGTCCTGACTTTC.

The V gene is TRBV28, the J gene TRBJ2-2; TRBD2 matches 9 bases. Germline CDR1 reads MDHEN; CDR2 reads SYDVKM. J was trimmed by 9 bases and V by 7 bases; bases with no gene match: 12. The CDR3 loop spans 15 amino acids. The CDR3: CASTTLTSGLRELFF. Here the CDR3 DNA reads TGTGCCAGCACGACATTGACTAGCGGACTACGGGAGCTGTTTTTT.

Details on this clone: The junction shows a germline mismatch at one end, possibly a read error. Written as DNA, the CDR3 is TGTGCCAGCAGTTACGCCGGGACTAGCGGGAGATCCCTTTGGGTCTTC. This gives the protein CASSYAGTSGRSLWVF. The V gene is TRBV6-5, the J gene TRBJ2-7, with 14 bases identical to TRBD2. This CDR3 comprises 16 residues. Germline values: CDR1 MNHEY, CDR2 SVGAGI.

The chain joins TRBV27 to TRBJ2-7, with 7 bases aligning to TRBD2. Germline CDR1 and CDR2: MNHEY and SMNVEV (reference sequence). This CDR3 has 13 residues. V shed 5 bases and J 2 bases; nucleotides not matched to a gene: 3. The CDR3 region is CASSLADTYEQYF. CDR3 sequence (DNA): TGTGCCAGCAGTCTAGCGGACACCTACGAGCAGTACTTC.

The rearrangement uses TRBV14 and TRBJ2-7; TRBD1 might be the D (5 bases). The V gene lost 2 bases and the J gene lost 5 bases, with 16 bases spanning the gap. The CDR3 contains 15 residues. In germline, CDR1 is SGHDN, CDR2 FVKESK. DNA of the CDR3: TGTGCCAGCAGCCAATATCCCAGGGTAGGTGACGAGCAGTACTTC. Translating it yields CASSQYPRVGDEQYF. Full variable domain (remainder filled in from reference TRBV14 and TRBJ2-7): EAGVTQFPSHSVIEKGQTVTLRCDPISGHDNLYWYRRVMGKEIKFLLHFVKESKQDESGMPNNRFLAERTGGTYSTLKVQPAELEDSGVYFCASSQYPRVGDEQYFGPGTRLTVT.

V gene TRBV7-4 combines with J gene TRBJ1-2; 10 bases align to TRBD1. The ends lost 7 bases at V and 8 bases at J; junction bases unmatched: 4. The CDR3 contains 12 residues. Germline V gene sequence: CDR1 SGHVT, CDR2 SQSDAQ. The CDR3 here is CASIMDRGGYTF. As DNA, the CDR3 is TGTGCCAGCATCATGGACAGGGGGGGCTACACCTTC.

The chain employs TRBV10-2 and TRBJ1-2; 7 bases are a match to TRBD1. The CDR3 consists of 14 residues. Germline-derived CDR1 and CDR2 are WSHSY and SAAADI. The ends lost 2 bases at V and 5 bases at J; junction bases unmatched: 5. The CDR3 nucleotides read TGCGCCAGCAGTGAGAGCGGACAGGTGTATGGCTACACCTTC. This gives the protein CASSESGQVYGYTF.

Comments on this clone: Compared with germline, one end of the junction differs, possibly owing to a read error. V gene TRBV7-7 combines with J gene TRBJ2-7; tentatively, D is TRBD2 (6 bases). CDR3 length: 15 amino acids. The germline V gene has CDR1 SSHAT and CDR2 FNYEAQ (reference sequence). CDR3 residues: CASSFGRESSYEQYF. CDR3 DNA sequence: TGTGCTAGCAGCTTTGGGCGGGAAAGCTCCTACGAGCAGTACTTC.

The chain employs TRBV9 and TRBJ2-5; TRBD1 is a possible D gene (5 bases). Trimming took off 1 base at V and 3 bases at J, with 10 bases between the two ends. From germline, CDR1 is SGDLS and CDR2 YYNGEE. The CDR3 is made up of 14 amino acids. CDR3 nucleotide sequence: TGTGCCAGCAGCGTAATAGGGGCGGAAGAGACCCAGTACTTC. Translating gives CASSVIGAEETQYF.

This rearrangement joins TRBV6-6 to TRBJ1-1, with no clear D. Per germline, CDR1 MNHNY and CDR2 SVGAGI (reference sequence). The length of the CDR3 is 16 residues. The V and J ends lost 0 bases and 0 bases respectively, with 11 bases between them. The CDR3 is CASSYSPPGLNTEAFF. CDR3 sequence (DNA): TGTGCCAGCAGTTACTCCCCACCGGGTTTGAACACTGAAGCTTTCTTT.